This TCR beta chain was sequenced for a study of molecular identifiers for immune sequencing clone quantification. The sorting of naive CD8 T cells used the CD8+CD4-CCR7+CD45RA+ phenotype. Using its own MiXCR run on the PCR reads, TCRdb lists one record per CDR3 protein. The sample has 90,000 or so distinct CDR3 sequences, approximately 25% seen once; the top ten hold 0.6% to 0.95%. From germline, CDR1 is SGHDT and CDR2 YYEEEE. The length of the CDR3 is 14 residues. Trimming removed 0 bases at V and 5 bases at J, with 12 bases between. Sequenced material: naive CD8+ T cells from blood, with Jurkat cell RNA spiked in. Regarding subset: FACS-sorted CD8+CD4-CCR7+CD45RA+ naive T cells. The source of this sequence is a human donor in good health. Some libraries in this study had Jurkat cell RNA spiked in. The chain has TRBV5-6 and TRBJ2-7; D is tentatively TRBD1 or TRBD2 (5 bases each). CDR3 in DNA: TGTGCCAGCAGCTTGGGGCGATTGGGGGACGAGCAGTACTTC. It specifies CASSLGRLGDEQYF.